The 28 T cell receptor beta chains given below trace back to one sample, sequenced in a study of spatial heterogeneity in lung cancer. TCRdb itself ran the 5' RACE reads through MiXCR, one entry per CDR3 protein. The repertoire holds 95,000 or so distinct CDR3 sequences, about 9.4% seen once, with less than 9% in the top ten. The time point was: sample taken at primary tumor resection. Tumor, nontumor lung or frozen PBMC supplied whole RNA, sequenced without sorting. This specimen consisted of PBMCs, obtained at surgery. The receptors here all came from a male donor with early-stage non-small cell lung cancer.

At least ten counts were recorded for this clonotype. The J gene is TRBJ1-5, the V gene TRBV7-2, with unresolved D. CDR1 and CDR2 (germline): SGHTA, FQGNSA. The ends were cut back, 3 bases at V and 5 bases at J, with 8 bases in the middle. This CDR3 region has 13 residues. DNA of the CDR3: TGTGCCAGCAGCTTCCAGAGGGATCAGCCCCAGCATTTT. Translation: CASSFQRDQPQHF. Supplemented by reference TRBV7-2 and TRBJ1-5, the full variable domain reads GAGVSQSPSNKVTEKGKDVELRCDPISGHTALYWYRQSLGQGLEFLIYFQGNSAPDKSGLPSDRFSAERTGGSVSTLTIQRTQQEDSAVYLCASSFQRDQPQHFGDGTRLSIL.

In this sample, this clonotype turned up a few times. This rearrangement joins TRBV5-1 to TRBJ1-2, with D possibly TRBD1 on 5 matching bases. The CDR3 has 14 residues. CDR1 and CDR2 (germline): SGHRS, YFSETQ. Trimming left V 1 base short and J 0 bases short, with 7 bases between. CDR3 sequence (DNA): TGCGCCAGCAGCTTGCAGGGCCCTAACTATGGCTACACCTTC. Protein: CASSLQGPNYGYTF.

This rearrangement joins TRBV15 to TRBJ2-7, with D unclear. V was cut by 0 bases and J by 4 bases, with 10 bases left in between. Germline V gene sequence: CDR1 LNHNV, CDR2 YYDKDF (reference sequence). The CDR3 has 14 amino acids. CDR3 amino acids: CATSRDLVSYEQYF. CDR3 nucleotides: TGTGCCACCAGCAGAGACCTAGTGTCGTACGAGCAGTACTTC.

Only a few counts were recorded for this clonotype. J is TRBJ1-2 and V is TRBV20-1; the D gene is possibly TRBD1 (5 bases). The V end was cut by 3 bases, the J end by 6 bases, with 14 bases between. This CDR3 spans 13 amino acids. Germline CDR1 reads DFQATT; CDR2 reads SNEGSKA (reference sequence). The DNA of the CDR3 is TGCAGTGCTAGGGCAGGGAAAGGGGATGGCTACACCTTC. Protein sequence: CSARAGKGDGYTF.

The chain has TRBV7-9 and TRBJ2-2; 7 bases fit TRBD1. This CDR3 contains 16 residues. Germline assignment: CDR1 SEHNR and CDR2 FQNEAQ (reference sequence). With 3 bases clipped from V and 6 bases from J, the junction kept 10 bases outside the gene matches. This CDR3 reads CASSLVGQAVAGELFF. The CDR3 region has the DNA TGTGCCAGCAGCTTGGTCGGACAGGCGGTCGCCGGGGAGCTGTTTTTT.

A few counts support this clonotype. V gene TRBV5-1 combines with J gene TRBJ1-2, with D unclear. Trimming stripped 3 bases from V and 6 bases from J, with 9 bases between. Germline CDR1 and CDR2: SGHRS and YFSETQ. The CDR3 spans 12 residues. The CDR3 loop reads CASSYSGDGYTF. As DNA, the CDR3 is TGCGCCAGCAGCTATTCTGGGGATGGCTACACCTTC.

This clonotype has a count of ten or more. The rearrangement uses TRBV30 and TRBJ1-1; D ambiguous. This CDR3 has 12 residues. Germline CDR1 reads GTSNPN; CDR2 reads SVGIG (reference sequence). V was pared by 0 bases and J by 4 bases, with 6 bases between. The DNA for the CDR3 is TGTGCCTGGAGTGTACCCCCCACTGAAGCTTTCTTT. It specifies CAWSVPPTEAFF.

This clonotype appeared many times. The chain couples TRBV7-9 to TRBJ2-6; 13 bases match TRBD2. CDR1 and CDR2 (germline): SEHNR, FQNEAQ (reference sequence). The CDR3 runs 18 residues. V trimming: 3 bases; J trimming: 2 bases; junction bases outside the gene matches: 4. The chain's CDR3 is CASSFTSGRGPGANVLTF. The DNA for the CDR3 is TGTGCCAGCAGCTTCACTAGCGGGAGGGGGCCTGGGGCCAACGTCCTGACTTTC.

This clonotype was seen more than once but under ten times. The rearrangement joins TRBV29-1 to TRBJ1-2; 9 nucleotides align to TRBD1. This CDR3 comprises 12 residues. CDR1 and CDR2 (germline): SQVTM, ANQGSEA. The junction had 6 bases not matched to a gene; V was cut back by 3 bases and J by 10 bases. The CDR3: CSVDTGTGPYTF. The CDR3 nucleotides are TGCAGCGTTGATACCGGGACAGGGCCCTACACCTTC.

In this sample, this clonotype turned up a few times. The gene calls are TRBV12-3 or TRBV12-4 and TRBJ1-1, with a weak D call TRBD1 (5 bases). CDR3 length: 14 residues. Trimming shortened V by 7 bases and J by 7 bases, and 19 bases separated the two germline ends. CDR3 DNA: TGTGCCAGCATCCACCTAAAGGGGCGGGATGAAGCTTTCTTT. Amino acid sequence: CASIHLKGRDEAFF.

This clonotype has more than one count but fewer than ten. The chain recombines TRBV20-1 with TRBJ2-3; the match to TRBD2 covers 7 bases. This CDR3 contains 17 residues. The germline V gene encodes CDR1 DFQATT and CDR2 SNEGSKA (reference sequence). J was trimmed by 4 bases and V by 2 bases; bases with no gene match: 15. The CDR3 sequence is CSARLLLRLAPSDTQYF. CDR3 DNA sequence: TGCAGTGCTAGACTGCTCCTCAGACTAGCCCCCTCAGATACGCAGTATTTT.

This clonotype showed up just a few times. A much larger clone lies one base from this, so it may be a read error. The rearrangement joins TRBV28 to TRBJ2-5; D is unresolved. The CDR3 sequence is 13 residues long. V was pared by 3 bases and J by 10 bases, with 15 bases between. From germline, CDR1 is MDHEN and CDR2 SYDVKM. CDR3 protein: CASSFDTPWIQYF. The CDR3 nucleotides read TGTGCCAGCAGTTTTGACACTCCGTGGATCCAGTACTTC.

At least ten counts were recorded for this clonotype. The chain couples TRBV7-9 to TRBJ2-7; 8 bases are shared with TRBD2. V lost 4 bases, J lost 1 base, and 12 bases stayed unmatched. Germline V gives CDR1 SEHNR, CDR2 FQNEAQ (reference sequence). The CDR3 spans 17 residues. CDR3 DNA sequence: TGTGCCAGCAGCTCCCAGAGCGGGGGAGCCCCATCCTACGAGCAGTACTTC. This gives the protein CASSSQSGGAPSYEQYF.

This clonotype has more than one count but fewer than ten. The V call is TRBV10-1, the J call TRBJ2-2; 9 bases line up with TRBD2. The CDR3 has 15 amino acids. Losses at the gene ends were 3 bases for V and 8 bases for J; bases not matched to a gene: 7. Germline-derived CDR1 and CDR2 are WNHNN and SYGVQD (reference sequence). CDR3: CASSDGGRAGGELFF. DNA of the CDR3: TGCGCCAGCAGTGACGGCGGGAGGGCAGGAGGGGAGCTGTTTTTT.

The sample holds many counts of this clonotype. The V gene is TRBV19, the J gene TRBJ2-5, with 12 bases matching TRBD2. The CDR3 sequence is 14 residues long. Germline V gene data show CDR1 as LNHDA and CDR2 as SQIVND (reference sequence). Trimming took 7 bases from V and 5 from J; bases not matched to a gene: 5. The CDR3 bases are TGTGCCAGTAAGACTAGCGGGAGCGTGGAGACCCAGTACTTC. Translation gives CASKTSGSVETQYF.

The table lists this clonotype with a few counts. V usage is TRBV28 and J usage is TRBJ2-2; 8 nucleotides match TRBD2. Germline CDR1 is MDHEN and CDR2 is SYDVKM. The ends lost 4 bases at V and 2 bases at J; junction bases unmatched: 6. This CDR3 has 16 amino acids. CDR3 nucleotide sequence: TGTGCCAGCAGTTCGTTAGCGGGATTAAACACCGGGGAGCTGTTTTTT. As protein: CASSSLAGLNTGELFF. Drawing the rest from reference TRBV28 and TRBJ2-2, the complete variable domain is DVKVTQSSRYLVKRTGEKVFLECVQDMDHENMFWYRQDPGLGLRLIYFSYDVKMKEKGDIPEGYSVSREKKERFSLILESASTNQTSMYLCASSSLAGLNTGELFFGEGSRLTVL.

This clonotype showed up just a few times. The chain carries TRBV11-3 and TRBJ2-5, with a possible D match to TRBD2 (6 bases). V was cut by 1 base and J by 1 base, with 10 bases left in between. CDR1 and CDR2 (germline): SGHNT, YENEEA. CDR3 length: 15 amino acids. DNA for the CDR3: TGTGCCAGCAGCTTAGGTTTGGGACTCCAAGAGACCCAGTACTTC. Its protein is CASSLGLGLQETQYF.

The genes are TRBV20-1 and TRBJ2-7; the D call may be TRBD1 or TRBD2 (5 bases each). In germline, CDR1 is DFQATT, CDR2 SNEGSKA (reference sequence). The CDR3 runs to 12 residues. V was shortened by 6 bases and J by 2 bases, with 11 bases between the two germline ends. CDR3: CSARDGPYEQYF. For the CDR3, the DNA is TGCAGTGCCCGGGACGGACCCTACGAGCAGTACTTC.

The chain carries TRBV23-1 and TRBJ2-2; D is unclear. TRBV23-1 is labeled an ORF, and its function is uncertain. The length of the CDR3 is 12 residues. V was trimmed by 8 bases and J by 6 bases, leaving 10 bases between them. Here the CDR3 DNA reads TGCGCCAGCGGCCTAGGAGCCGGGGAGCTGTTTTTT. Translating gives CASGLGAGELFF.

The gene calls are TRBV7-6 and TRBJ2-2, with TRBD2 matching over 10 bases. The V segment lost 2 bases and the J segment 4 bases; nucleotides outside the gene matches: 7. The CDR3 sequence is 17 residues long. Looked up from germline, CDR1 is SGHVS and CDR2 is FNYEAQ. The CDR3 sequence is CASSLWASGRSTGELFF. In DNA form, the CDR3 reads TGTGCCAGCAGCTTATGGGCTAGCGGGAGATCCACCGGGGAGCTGTTTTTT.

A few counts support this clonotype. The chain employs TRBV19 and TRBJ1-5, with a possible D match to TRBD1 (6 bases). Germline CDR1 reads LNHDA; CDR2 reads SQIVND (reference sequence). The CDR3 sequence is 13 residues long. V shed 7 bases and J shed 1 base, with 8 bases lying between them. CDR3 loop: CASTTGSNQPQHF. CDR3 sequence (DNA): TGTGCCAGTACCACAGGGAGCAATCAGCCCCAGCATTTT.

This clonotype has just a few counts. V usage is TRBV6-5 and J usage is TRBJ2-7, with D possibly TRBD2 on 6 matching bases. V dropped 5 bases and J dropped 0 bases, with 8 bases sitting between them. Per germline, CDR1 MNHEY and CDR2 SVGAGI. The CDR3 loop spans 13 amino acids. Here the CDR3 DNA reads TGTGCCAGCAGTCGAGCGGGCTCCTACGAGCAGTACTTC. This translates into CASSRAGSYEQYF.

This clonotype appeared many times. The rearrangement joins TRBV5-1 to TRBJ1-2; TRBD1 agrees at 7 bases. Germline CDR1 reads SGHRS; CDR2 reads YFSETQ. The CDR3 contains 16 residues. Unmatched junction bases numbered 12, after V lost 3 bases and J lost 4 bases. Written as DNA, the CDR3 is TGCGCCAGCAGCTCCGGACAGGCCTCTGCTCTCTATGGCTACACCTTC. Protein product: CASSSGQASALYGYTF.

To note about this clonotype: A much larger clone sits a single nucleotide away, making a read error possible. The gene calls are TRBV3-1 and TRBJ1-1; D unclear. The germline V gene encodes CDR1 LGHDT and CDR2 YNNKEL (reference sequence). The V end was cut by 5 bases, the J end by 0 bases, with 7 bases between. The CDR3 extends over 13 amino acids. CDR3 loop: CASSSTVNTEAFF. CDR3 in DNA: TGTGCCAGCAGCTCAACAGTGAACACTGAAGCTTTCTTT.

CDR3 sequence (DNA): TGTGCCAGCAGCTTAGAAGGGTCGTCCTACAATGAGCAGTTCTTC. Translated: CASSLEGSSYNEQFF. The gene calls are TRBV7-2 and TRBJ2-1; the D is unclear. CDR3 length: 15 amino acids. Trimming removed 1 base at V and 1 base at J, with 8 bases between. Germline CDR1 is SGHTA and CDR2 is FQGNSA.

This clonotype was picked up many times. The chain employs TRBV28 and TRBJ2-1, with 8 bases identical to TRBD2. V trimming: 4 bases; J trimming: 2 bases; junction bases outside the gene matches: 4. Germline loops: CDR1 MDHEN, CDR2 SYDVKM. CDR3 length: 15 residues. CDR3 loop: CASSSSGSPYNEQFF. CDR3 in DNA: TGTGCCAGCAGTTCCAGCGGGAGCCCCTACAATGAGCAGTTCTTC.

This chain uses TRBV15 with TRBJ1-5; no reliable D call. The germline CDR1 and CDR2 sequences are LNHNV and YYDKDF (reference sequence). Trimming cost V 5 bases and J 4 bases, with 15 bases left between them. The CDR3 spans 15 residues. The CDR3 sequence is CATSPAAQLNQPQHF. DNA for the CDR3: TGTGCCACCAGCCCCGCGGCCCAGTTAAATCAGCCCCAGCATTTT.

This clonotype occurred many times. This sequence joins TRBV7-9 and TRBJ1-1; D is uncertain. The CDR3 spans 13 residues. Between the trimmed V and J ends, which lost 1 base and 5 bases, there was a span of 8 bases. The germline V gene has CDR1 SEHNR and CDR2 FQNEAQ (reference sequence). In nucleotides, the CDR3 is TGTGCCAGCAGCTTAGAGGGATGGACTGAAGCTTTCTTT. It codes for CASSLEGWTEAFF.